These T cell receptor beta chains were read from a single sample in a study of shared clonotypes between healthy human individuals. Sequencing used immunoSEQ multiplex PCR; TCRdb keeps in-frame clones, though not all of them. The sample shows around 2.1 million clones, 90% to 95% of them seen only once. The sample taken for sequencing was naive CD8+ T cells from PBMCs. Receptors were obtained from a man aged 18 to 35 in good health. Some clones in this sample may be carry-over from other donors' samples. CDR3s include the opening cysteine and the closing phenylalanine or tryptophan. The D gene is left open where the match is weak. A row's size may be missing; if present it is once, few, many or a size class.

clone_size: NA; j_call: TRBJ2-7; v_call: TRBV13; d_call: TRBD2; cdr3_nt: TGTGCCAGCAGGGCTAGCGGGGGATACGAGCAGTACTTC; cdr3_aa: CASRASGGYEQYF
clone_size: NA; j_call: TRBJ1-3; v_call: TRBV5-6; d_call: NA; cdr3_nt: TGTGCCAGCAGCTTGAGTGGCCGGCTCTCTGGAAACACCATATATTTT; cdr3_aa: CASSLSGRLSGNTIYF
clone_size: NA; j_call: TRBJ2-7; v_call: TRBV7-9; d_call: TRBD1; cdr3_nt: TGTGCCAGCAGCCGGACAGGGGACGAGCAGTACTTC; cdr3_aa: CASSRTGDEQYF
clone_size: NA; j_call: TRBJ2-4; v_call: TRBV2; d_call: TRBD1; cdr3_nt: TGTGCCAGCAGTGAAGTTACAGGGGCTAACATTCAGTACTTC; cdr3_aa: CASSEVTGANIQYF
clone_size: NA; j_call: TRBJ2-1; v_call: TRBV7-8; d_call: TRBD2; cdr3_nt: TGTGCCAGCAGCGATAAGACTAGCGGGATGGATTGGCGGCATGAGCAGTTCTTC; cdr3_aa: CASSDKTSGMDWRHEQFF
clone_size: once; j_call: TRBJ2-5; v_call: TRBV7-8; d_call: NA; cdr3_nt: TGTGCCAGCAGCTTAGCCCGCCTAGCGCTTCAAGAGACCCAGTACTTC; cdr3_aa: CASSLARLALQETQYF
clone_size: NA; j_call: TRBJ1-1; v_call: TRBV7-9; d_call: NA; cdr3_nt: TGTGCCAGCAGCTGGGACCGGAGACAGGTTACGGACACTGAAGCTTTCTTT; cdr3_aa: CASSWDRRQVTDTEAFF
clone_size: NA; j_call: TRBJ1-3; v_call: TRBV4-3; d_call: NA; cdr3_nt: TGCGCCAGCAGCCGTTTGACACACTCTGGAAACACCATATATTTT; cdr3_aa: CASSRLTHSGNTIYF
clone_size: NA; j_call: TRBJ2-7; v_call: TRBV11-3; d_call: NA; cdr3_nt: TGTGCCAGCAGCCCGGAGCAGGAGTCCTACGAGCAGTACTTC; cdr3_aa: CASSPEQESYEQYF
clone_size: NA; j_call: TRBJ2-1; v_call: TRBV7-6; d_call: NA; cdr3_nt: TGTGCCAGCAGCTTCTATGGTGGTCGGTACAATGAGCAGTTCTTC; cdr3_aa: CASSFYGGRYNEQFF
clone_size: NA; j_call: TRBJ2-2; v_call: TRBV4-2; d_call: NA; cdr3_nt: TGTGCCAGCAGCCAAGAGTCTAATGCCGGGGAGCTGTTTTTT; cdr3_aa: CASSQESNAGELFF
clone_size: NA; j_call: TRBJ2-4; v_call: TRBV11-1; d_call: NA; cdr3_nt: TGTGCCAGCAGCTTAGCGGGGGGCGTCATTCAGTACTTC; cdr3_aa: CASSLAGGVIQYF
clone_size: NA; j_call: TRBJ2-7; v_call: TRBV4-3; d_call: TRBD2; cdr3_nt: TGCGCCAGCAGCCAAAGCTCCGGGGGGAGCGGGAGTTATGAGCAGTACTTC; cdr3_aa: CASSQSSGGSGSYEQYF
clone_size: NA; j_call: TRBJ2-2; v_call: TRBV6-6; d_call: NA; cdr3_nt: TGTGCCAGCAGCTTCCGCGGGGCGGCGAACACCGGGGAGCTGTTTTTT; cdr3_aa: CASSFRGAANTGELFF
clone_size: NA; j_call: TRBJ1-5; v_call: TRBV5-5; d_call: TRBD1; cdr3_nt: TGTGCCAGCAGCACGACAGGGAATAGCAATCAGCCCCAGCATTTT; cdr3_aa: CASSTTGNSNQPQHF
clone_size: few; j_call: TRBJ1-5; v_call: TRBV27; d_call: NA; cdr3_nt: TGTGCCAGCAGTTTAGGGGCTAGCAATCAGCCCCAGCATTTT; cdr3_aa: CASSLGASNQPQHF
clone_size: NA; j_call: TRBJ1-3; v_call: TRBV7-9; d_call: NA; cdr3_nt: TGTGCCAGCAGCCCCAGGACGGGCTCTGGAAACACCATATATTTT; cdr3_aa: CASSPRTGSGNTIYF
clone_size: NA; j_call: TRBJ2-7; v_call: TRBV4-1; d_call: NA; cdr3_nt: TGCGCCAGCAGCCAAGAGCGTATATTAGCTTACGAGCAGTACTTC; cdr3_aa: CASSQERILAYEQYF
clone_size: NA; j_call: TRBJ1-5; v_call: TRBV27; d_call: TRBD1; cdr3_nt: TGTGCCAGCAGTTTATTTTGGACAGGGGGCGGGGAGCCCCAGCATTTT; cdr3_aa: CASSLFWTGGGEPQHF
clone_size: NA; j_call: TRBJ2-7; v_call: TRBV4-1; d_call: NA; cdr3_nt: TGCGCCAGCAGCCACAGTACATTAAGCAACTACGAGCAGTACTTC; cdr3_aa: CASSHSTLSNYEQYF
clone_size: NA; j_call: TRBJ2-7; v_call: TRBV4-1; d_call: TRBD2; cdr3_nt: TGCGCCAGCGCACCTAGCGGGAGCCTGCGGGAGCAGTACTTC; cdr3_aa: CASAPSGSLREQYF
clone_size: once; j_call: TRBJ1-2; v_call: TRBV10-3; d_call: NA; cdr3_nt: TGTGCCAGCAAGGACGTCGGTGGCTACACCTTC; cdr3_aa: CASKDVGGYTF
clone_size: few; j_call: TRBJ1-3; v_call: TRBV4-2; d_call: NA; cdr3_nt: TGTGCCAGCAGCCAAGACCCGACGGCCTCTGGAAACACCATATATTTT; cdr3_aa: CASSQDPTASGNTIYF
clone_size: NA; j_call: TRBJ2-1; v_call: TRBV10-3; d_call: TRBD1; cdr3_nt: TGTGCCATGGGACCCCCGACAGGGATCCCGTTCTTC; cdr3_aa: CAMGPPTGIPFF
clone_size: once; j_call: TRBJ2-5; v_call: TRBV9; d_call: TRBD2; cdr3_nt: TGTGCCAGCAGCGTTAGCGGGAGTTCGGAGACCCAGTACTTC; cdr3_aa: CASSVSGSSETQYF
clone_size: NA; j_call: TRBJ2-2; v_call: TRBV7-9; d_call: NA; cdr3_nt: TGTGCCAGTCCCTCCACCGGGGAGCTGTTTTTT; cdr3_aa: CASPSTGELFF
clone_size: once; j_call: TRBJ2-2; v_call: TRBV4-1; d_call: NA; cdr3_nt: TGCGCCAGCAGCCAAGTTATAGGGGCCGGGATAGGATCCGGGGAGCTGTTTTTT; cdr3_aa: CASSQVIGAGIGSGELFF
clone_size: NA; j_call: TRBJ2-6; v_call: TRBV19; d_call: NA; cdr3_nt: TGTGCCAGTAGTATGTTCATCTCTGGGGCCAACGTCCTGACTTTC; cdr3_aa: CASSMFISGANVLTF
clone_size: NA; j_call: TRBJ1-2; v_call: TRBV5-6; d_call: TRBD1; cdr3_nt: TGTGCCACTCGGGACAGGGGGAAGTATGGCTACACCTTC; cdr3_aa: CATRDRGKYGYTF
clone_size: NA; j_call: TRBJ2-1; v_call: TRBV7-8; d_call: NA; cdr3_nt: TGTGCCAGCAGGATACGGGCGGGGTGGAATGAGCAGTTCTTC; cdr3_aa: CASRIRAGWNEQFF
clone_size: NA; j_call: TRBJ1-5; v_call: TRBV15; d_call: NA; cdr3_nt: TGTGCCACCAGCCCCCGGTGGGATAGCAATCAGCCCCAGCATTTT; cdr3_aa: CATSPRWDSNQPQHF
clone_size: NA; j_call: TRBJ2-7; v_call: TRBV11-2; d_call: NA; cdr3_nt: TGTGCCAGCAGCTTAGTGGGGGCAGACTACGAGCAGTACTTC; cdr3_aa: CASSLVGADYEQYF
clone_size: NA; j_call: TRBJ2-2; v_call: TRBV9; d_call: TRBD2; cdr3_nt: TGTGCCAGCAGCGCCAGTAGCGGGACGAACACCGGGGAGCTGTTTTTT; cdr3_aa: CASSASSGTNTGELFF
clone_size: NA; j_call: TRBJ2-5; v_call: TRBV7-9; d_call: NA; cdr3_nt: TGTGCCAGCAGCTTACGGGAGAACGAAGAGACCCAGTACTTC; cdr3_aa: CASSLRENEETQYF
clone_size: NA; j_call: TRBJ1-1; v_call: TRBV7-9; d_call: TRBD1; cdr3_nt: TGTGCCAGCAGGACAGGGGGCGGTAGGAACACTGAAGCTTTCTTT; cdr3_aa: CASRTGGGRNTEAFF
clone_size: once; j_call: TRBJ2-7; v_call: TRBV19; d_call: NA; cdr3_nt: TGTGCCAGTAGTATGGACACCGCGCTTTACGAGCAGTACTTC; cdr3_aa: CASSMDTALYEQYF
clone_size: NA; j_call: TRBJ2-1; v_call: TRBV25-1; d_call: NA; cdr3_nt: TGTGCCAGCACAACGAAAGTAGGTGAGCAGTTCTTC; cdr3_aa: CASTTKVGEQFF
clone_size: NA; j_call: TRBJ2-5; v_call: TRBV7-3; d_call: TRBD2; cdr3_nt: TGTGCCAGCAGCTCTGGACTAGCGGGAAGTCAAGAGACCCAGTACTTC; cdr3_aa: CASSSGLAGSQETQYF
clone_size: NA; j_call: TRBJ1-2; v_call: TRBV14; d_call: TRBD1; cdr3_nt: TGTGCCAGCAGCCAGGGACAGCCGGGGGGCTACACCTTC; cdr3_aa: CASSQGQPGGYTF
clone_size: once; j_call: TRBJ2-5; v_call: TRBV5-1; d_call: NA; cdr3_nt: TGCGCCAGCAGCTTGGTACACCGGGACAACCGGGGGGAGACCCAGTACTTC; cdr3_aa: CASSLVHRDNRGETQYF
clone_size: NA; j_call: TRBJ2-7; v_call: TRBV7-9; d_call: TRBD1; cdr3_nt: TGTGCCAGCAGCCCGAAGACAGGGCGCGAGCAGTACTTC; cdr3_aa: CASSPKTGREQYF
clone_size: NA; j_call: TRBJ1-1; v_call: TRBV15; d_call: NA; cdr3_nt: TGTGCCACCAGCTGGGATTACAGGGATGAAGCTTTCTTT; cdr3_aa: CATSWDYRDEAFF
clone_size: NA; j_call: TRBJ1-1; v_call: TRBV10-3; d_call: NA; cdr3_nt: TGTGCCATCACCACAGAAAACACTGAAGCTTTCTTT; cdr3_aa: CAITTENTEAFF
clone_size: NA; j_call: TRBJ2-7; v_call: TRBV4-1; d_call: TRBD1; cdr3_nt: TGCGCCAGCAGCCCGTCCGGGACAGGGATCTACGAGCAGTACTTC; cdr3_aa: CASSPSGTGIYEQYF
clone_size: NA; j_call: TRBJ1-2; v_call: TRBV5-6; d_call: NA; cdr3_nt: TGTGCCAGCAGCTTGGATCAGCTACTCTGGGATGGCTACACCTTC; cdr3_aa: CASSLDQLLWDGYTF
clone_size: NA; j_call: TRBJ2-5; v_call: TRBV5-1; d_call: TRBD2; cdr3_nt: TGCGCCAGCAGCTTGGCCTCGCAACTAGCGGGCTTGTTCCAAGAGACCCAGTACTTC; cdr3_aa: CASSLASQLAGLFQETQYF
clone_size: NA; j_call: TRBJ2-2; v_call: TRBV19; d_call: NA; cdr3_nt: TGTGCCAGTAGTATAGATGCGCAGTCCTTAAGCGGGGAGCTGTTTTTT; cdr3_aa: CASSIDAQSLSGELFF
clone_size: NA; j_call: TRBJ2-7; v_call: TRBV9; d_call: TRBD2; cdr3_nt: TGTGCCAGCAGCGTAGACAGCGGGAGGAAGAACGAGCAGTACTTC; cdr3_aa: CASSVDSGRKNEQYF
clone_size: NA; j_call: TRBJ2-5; v_call: TRBV11-2; d_call: NA; cdr3_nt: TGTGCCAGCAGCTTAAAGGACAGAGACGAGACCCAGTACTTC; cdr3_aa: CASSLKDRDETQYF
clone_size: NA; j_call: TRBJ1-4; v_call: TRBV15; d_call: NA; cdr3_nt: TGTGCCACCAGCGAGAGGGGGGCGGGTGAAAAACTGTTTTTT; cdr3_aa: CATSERGAGEKLFF
clone_size: NA; j_call: TRBJ2-7; v_call: TRBV5-1; d_call: NA; cdr3_nt: TGCGCCAGCAGCCAGGGGCAGGGGGGCTACGAGCAGTACTTC; cdr3_aa: CASSQGQGGYEQYF